The entry below describes one TCR beta chain. This entry comes from a study of early T cells in non-severe SARS-CoV-2 infection. The CDR3 loop spans 18 amino acids. Unmatched junction bases numbered 13, after V lost 5 bases and J lost 3 bases. CDR1 SGHVS and CDR2 FQNEAQ come from the germline V gene. TCRdb reprocessed the 5' RACE reads via MiXCR and lists one record per CDR3 protein. Here the sample spans more than 80,000 distinct CDR3 sequences, roughly an eighth being singletons. The chain is built from TRBV7-8 and TRBJ2-3, with TRBD2 matching 11 bases. The receptor's source is an adult who was a healthcare worker with PCR-confirmed SARS-CoV-2 infection or an uninfected control (not recorded which). The sample taken for sequencing was whole blood. The CDR3 bases are TGTGCCAGCAGCCCATACTTAATAGCGGGAGGGCCAACAGATACGCAGTATTTT. The encoded protein is CASSPYLIAGGPTDTQYF.